Reported below is one T cell receptor beta chain. What it binds is not known. V shed 7 bases and J shed 1 base, with 7 bases lying between them. The CDR3 length is 13 residues. Germline CDR1 reads LNHDA; CDR2 reads SQIVND (reference sequence). This sample was taken from a study of CD8+CD57+ T cells in acquired aplastic anemia. About the research overall: Sorted CD4+ and CD8+ cells yielded 3.2 ug of DNA on average. Roughly 11 million reads, on average, were obtained for CD4+ cells from healthy donors. Findings and limits, study-wide: Patients were compared with controls for CD8+ Simpson's diversity, and no significant difference emerged. Fewer than 35 sequences, all CD8+ CDR3, were shared between patients and controls.

Profiles of TCR beta VDJ and CDR3 were generated from a genomic DNA template. In TCRdb, the reads were re-called with MiXCR into one record per CDR3 protein. The sample has some 48,000 distinct CDR3 sequences; around 72% are singletons. This clonotype was sampled from a human donor in good health, serving as a control. The sample consisted of sorted CD4+, CD8+, or CD8+CD57+ T cells (not recorded which) from PBMCs. The chain links TRBV19 to TRBJ2-2, with D uncertain. CDR3 DNA: TGTGCCAGTACCTGGGGGAACACCGGGGAGCTGTTTTTT. Its protein product is CASTWGNTGELFF.